Below, one T cell receptor beta chain is given with its context. Its antigen is not identified. The libraries of TRB cDNA were prepared using 5' RACE with UMI labels. Each CDR3 protein gets one entry in TCRdb, which reprocessed the 5' RACE reads and gives no DNA. This sample contains around 66,000 distinct CDR3 sequences. The source of the sample is a study of CXCR3-negative and CXCR3-positive naive CD8 T cells. Findings of the study overall: Memory CD8+ cells showed much lower diversity, while both naive subsets displayed comparably high diversity. Partial loss of CXCR3 expression followed cryopreservation; most assays used fresh PBMCs. Naive CXCR3-negative and CXCR3-positive cells had similar TRBV-TRBJ usage; memory differed. The TRB CDR3s that CXCR3-positive naive cells carried were more hydrophobic than those of CXCR3-negative naive cells.

The CDR3 is made up of 13 amino acids. Germline V gene lookup returns CDR1 MNHEY and CDR2 SMNVEV (reference sequence). The source is a human donor in good health. Some clones in this sample may be carry-over from other donors' samples. The V gene is TRBV27, the J gene TRBJ2-1; TCRdb picks TRBD1, but there is no DNA to check that call. Sample: naive CXCR3+ CD8+ T cells from blood. Subset here: CD45RO-CCR7+CD27+CD95- naive CD8+ T cells expressing CXCR3 (TNR3+). CDR3 residues: CASSLQGYNEQFF.